This TCR beta chain was sequenced during a study of blood T cells in healthy people across ages. Study results and caveats: In older individuals, TCR beta diversity per million T cells was lower, falling roughly linearly with age. More naive CD4+ cells and higher diversity were found in long-lived than in aged donors.

Next came a second PCR, run for about 6 to 12 cycles, which used a sample-barcoded 5' primer along with a J-beta primer mix. Unique molecular identifiers of 12 random nucleotides labeled each cDNA. Via MiXCR, TCRdb re-called the 5' RACE reads, giving one row per CDR3 protein. Of about 780,000 distinct CDR3 sequences listed, about half are singletons. No fewer than 7 million PBMCs went into each sample. This CDR3 is built from 16 residues. Trimming stripped 1 base from V and 2 bases from J, with 15 bases between. The germline V gene has CDR1 MGHDK and CDR2 SYGVNS. There are a few counts of this clonotype. The antigen is unknown.

The sequence came from a man older than 75 in good health. Material: blood. The V call is TRBV25-1, the J call TRBJ2-7; D possibly corresponds to TRBD1 (5 bases). The CDR3 spells CASSEWKDMVAYEQYF. In DNA form, the CDR3 reads TGTGCCAGCAGTGAATGGAAGGACATGGTTGCCTACGAGCAGTACTTC.